This T cell receptor (beta chain) was sequenced in a study of Graves' ophthalmopathy and Graves' hyperthyroidism. This clonotype came up a few times. Its antigen is unknown. Amplification from RNA transcripts yielded the TCR beta CDR3 regions. Second-round multiplex PCR followed a first-round RT-PCR using HTBI primers. TCRdb passed the multiplex PCR reads through MiXCR, listing each CDR3 protein once. Of about 1.2 million distinct CDR3 sequences listed, approximately 35% are singletons. V dropped 1 base and J dropped 4 bases, with 11 bases sitting between them. The CDR3 has 15 amino acids. Germline-derived CDR1 and CDR2 are LNHNV and YYDKDF (reference sequence). General study points: Sensitivity reached more than 85% and specificity about 81% for a 13-signature model separating ophthalmopathy from stable hyperthyroidism.

The chain has TRBV15 and TRBJ1-5; possibly TRBD1 for D (6 bases). The origin of this receptor is an adult man with Graves' hyperthyroidism. Material for sequencing was peripheral blood or thyroid tissue (not recorded which). The CDR3 region is CATSRALGGNQPQHF. Here the CDR3 DNA reads TGTGCCACCAGCAGAGCGTTAGGGGGGAATCAGCCCCAGCATTTT.